There are a few counts of the clone carrying this T cell receptor beta chain. The record originates from a study of T cells after yellow fever vaccination. Per germline, CDR1 LNHNV and CDR2 YYDKDF (reference sequence). V was clipped by 3 bases and J by 3 bases, with 22 bases between them. The CDR3 is 18 amino acids. The study made its TCR cDNA through 5'RACE template switching. That step introduced a universal primer site along with UMIs. TCRdb reprocessed the 5' RACE reads with MiXCR, giving one entry per CDR3 protein. This table has some 340,000 distinct CDR3 sequences, 9.5% to 12% appearing once. This clonotype was obtained from a young man who received the YFV17D yellow fever vaccine. The sample here was CD4+ T cells sorted from PBMCs, taken 45 days after the yellow fever booster vaccination. The chain joins TRBV15 to TRBJ2-3; maybe TRBD2 (6 bases). The CDR3 region has the DNA TGTGCCACCAGCAGGCCCATCGGGGGACTCGGTTTTACAGATACGCAGTATTTT. The encoded protein is CATSRPIGGLGFTDTQYF. Using reference TRBV15 and TRBJ2-3 for the parts outside the CDR3, the full variable domain is DAMVIQNPRYQVTQFGKPVTLSCSQTLNHNVMYWYQQKSSQAPKLLFHYYDKDFNNEADTPDNFQSRRPNTSFCFLDIRSPGLGDTAMYLCATSRPIGGLGFTDTQYFGPGTRLTVL.